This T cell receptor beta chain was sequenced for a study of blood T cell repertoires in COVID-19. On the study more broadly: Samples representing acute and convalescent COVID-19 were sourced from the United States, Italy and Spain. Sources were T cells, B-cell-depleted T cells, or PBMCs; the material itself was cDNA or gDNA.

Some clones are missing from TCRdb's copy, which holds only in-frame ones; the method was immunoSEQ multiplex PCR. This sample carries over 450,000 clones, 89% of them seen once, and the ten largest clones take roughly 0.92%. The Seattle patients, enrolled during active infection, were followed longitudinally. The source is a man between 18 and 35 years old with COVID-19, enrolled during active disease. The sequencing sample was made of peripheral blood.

CDR3 sequence (DNA): TGTGCCAGCAGCCCCCGGACTAGCGAGTACAATGAGCAGTTCTTC. It codes for CASSPRTSEYNEQFF. The V call is TRBV7-9, the J call TRBJ2-1; 9 bases align to TRBD2. V was pared by 5 bases and J by 4 bases, with 6 bases of the junction left unmatched. This CDR3 spans 15 amino acids. CDR1 is SEHNR and CDR2 is FQNEAQ in the germline V gene (reference sequence).